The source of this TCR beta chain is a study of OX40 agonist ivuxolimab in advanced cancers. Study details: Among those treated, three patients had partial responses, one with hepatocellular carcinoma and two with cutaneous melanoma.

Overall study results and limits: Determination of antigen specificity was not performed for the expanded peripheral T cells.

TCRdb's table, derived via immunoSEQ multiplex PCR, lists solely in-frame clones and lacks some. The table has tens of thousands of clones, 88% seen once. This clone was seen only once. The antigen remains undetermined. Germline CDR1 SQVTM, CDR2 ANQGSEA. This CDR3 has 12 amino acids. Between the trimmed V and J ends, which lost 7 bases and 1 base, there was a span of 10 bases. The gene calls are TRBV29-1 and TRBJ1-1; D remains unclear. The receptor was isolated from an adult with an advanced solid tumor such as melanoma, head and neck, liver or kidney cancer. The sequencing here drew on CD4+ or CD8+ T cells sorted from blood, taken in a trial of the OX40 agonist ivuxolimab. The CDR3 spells CSAYARNTEAFF. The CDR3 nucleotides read TGCAGCGCATACGCACGGAACACTGAAGCTTTCTTT.